These T cell receptor beta chains were read from a single sample in a study of blood T cells in healthy people across ages. One entry per CDR3 protein, called by TCRdb with MiXCR from the 5' RACE reads. The top ten hold approximately 37% of the sample, which has about 640,000 distinct CDR3 sequences, under 70% seen once. The sequenced sample was blood. Source of these receptors: a man in his fifties or sixties in good health. Both conserved end residues are part of each CDR3. D genes are given only for firm matches. The size entry is marked missing in some rows and otherwise reads once, few, many or a size class.

>TRBJ2-5|-|TRBV5-1|few
TGCGCCAGCAGCTTTAAAGAGACCCAGTACTTC
CASSFKETQYF
>TRBJ2-5|TRBD2|TRBV20-1|-
TGCAGTGCTAGCTCCGCGGGGGGCCGCCAAGAGACCCAGTACTTC
CSASSAGGRQETQYF
>TRBJ2-7|TRBD1|TRBV6-1|-
TGTGCCAGCAGTGTTGACAGGGGAAGGCTCGAGCAGTACTTC
CASSVDRGRLEQYF
>TRBJ2-1|-|TRBV20-1|-
TGCAGTGCTAGTCTGTGGGCGGGGACACTAAGCTCCTACAATGAGCAGTTCTTC
CSASLWAGTLSSYNEQFF
>TRBJ1-4|-|TRBV10-3|-
TGTGTCATCAGTCCCCCGGGGGAAAAACTGTTTTTT
CVISPPGEKLFF
>TRBJ2-5|-|TRBV29-1|few
TGCAGCGTTGCCCCTGGGGGGCAGGGGGAGACCCAGTACTTC
CSVAPGGQGETQYF
>TRBJ2-2|-|TRBV7-2|-
TGTGCCAGCAGCCAAGGGGTTACGAACACCGGGGAGCTGTTTTTT
CASSQGVTNTGELFF
>TRBJ1-3|TRBD1|TRBV5-6|-
TGTGCCAGCAGCCCGACAGGGGGAACTGGAAACACCATATATTTT
CASSPTGGTGNTIYF
>TRBJ2-3|-|TRBV5-1|-
TGCGCCAGCAGCCCTACTAGAGATACGCAGTATTTT
CASSPTRDTQYF
>TRBJ2-5|-|TRBV12-3/TRBV12-4|-
TGTGCCAGCAGCGCTCGGGGGACCCAGTACTTC
CASSARGTQYF
>TRBJ1-4|TRBD1|TRBV5-1|-
TGCGCCAGCAGCTTGGTCCAGGGGGAGGAAAAACTGTTTTTT
CASSLVQGEEKLFF
>TRBJ1-4|-|TRBV2|-
TGTGCCAGCAGCGGGGAGGGTTCGCCTAATGAAAAACTGTTTTTT
CASSGEGSPNEKLFF
>TRBJ1-2|-|TRBV12-3/TRBV12-4|few
TGTGCCAGCAGTTCGGGACTGCATTATGGCTACACCTTC
CASSSGLHYGYTF
>TRBJ2-5|-|TRBV15|few
TGTGCCACCAGCAGAGATCAGGGCCGGGAGACCCAGTACTTC
CATSRDQGRETQYF
>TRBJ2-7|-|TRBV10-3|-
TGTGCCATCAGTGAGTCCTTGCGACCTAACGAGCAGTACTTC
CAISESLRPNEQYF
>TRBJ2-1|-|TRBV12-3/TRBV12-4|-
TGTGCCAGCAGTCCCCCCGGGGGTACGAGGAATGAGCAGTTCTTC
CASSPPGGTRNEQFF
>TRBJ1-2|-|TRBV7-8|-
TGTGCCAGCAGCTCTCTCGAGGGTGGCTACACCTTC
CASSSLEGGYTF
>TRBJ2-5|-|TRBV2|few
TGTGCCAGCAGTCCCCAGACAGGCCCCTTAGAGACCCAGTACTTC
CASSPQTGPLETQYF
>TRBJ2-7|TRBD1|TRBV3-1|-
TGTGCCAGCAGCCAAGCCTGGGACAGGGCGACGTCCTACGAGCAGTACTTC
CASSQAWDRATSYEQYF
>TRBJ1-2|TRBD1|TRBV3-1|few
TGTGCCAGCAGTCAGGACAGGGCAGGAGGCTACACCTTC
CASSQDRAGGYTF
>TRBJ2-7|TRBD2|TRBV7-2|many
TGTGCCAGCAGCTTAGGCCCCTCTAGCGGGGGGCCCCTCCAGTACTTC
CASSLGPSSGGPLQYF
>TRBJ1-1|TRBD1|TRBV7-2|-
TGTGCCAGCAGCTTGGACAGGGGGCGTGAAACTGAAGCTTTCTTT
CASSLDRGRETEAFF
>TRBJ1-5|-|TRBV29-1|-
TGCAGCGCCCCCGCGCAGGGTCGGGGTCAGCCCCAGCATTTT
CSAPAQGRGQPQHF
>TRBJ2-7|TRBD2|TRBV10-3|-
TGTGCCATCAGTCCCGGGACTAGCGGGGGGAGATACAATGAGCAGTACTTC
CAISPGTSGGRYNEQYF
>TRBJ2-3|TRBD2|TRBV7-2|-
TGTGCCAGCAGCTTAGGGCTAGCGGCAGGGGATACGCAGTATTTT
CASSLGLAAGDTQYF
>TRBJ1-2|-|TRBV21-1|-
TGTGCCAGCAGCATCCCGACAGCTAACTATGGCTACACCTTC
CASSIPTANYGYTF
>TRBJ2-5|TRBD1|TRBV29-1|once
TGCAGCGGCGGACAGGGGGCTTATAATGAGCAGTACTTC
CSGGQGAYNEQYF